This TCR beta chain was observed in a study of shared clonotypes between healthy human individuals. Study results and caveats: Sorted-subset samples were not fully sequenced, rarefaction indicated.

Germline V gene sequence: CDR1 MNHNS, CDR2 SASEGT. V lost 6 bases and J lost 5, with 4 bases in between. The CDR3 covers 11 residues. About this clone: Its antigen is as yet unknown. Other DNA sequences in the same sample also yield this CDR3.

Repertoires were generated with immunoSEQ multiplex PCR, while TCRdb's copy carries only in-frame clones and drops some. The sample lists more than 1,200,000 clones, 98% to 99% occurring once. The source material was naive CD4+ T cells sorted from blood. The subset was: CD45RA+ positively selected. This sequence joins TRBV6-1 and TRBJ2-2; D remains unclear. The sequence was obtained from a man aged 30 to 45 in good health. CDR3 residues: CASRTTGELFF. As DNA, the CDR3 is TGTGCCAGCAGAACTACCGGGGAGCTGTTTTTT.